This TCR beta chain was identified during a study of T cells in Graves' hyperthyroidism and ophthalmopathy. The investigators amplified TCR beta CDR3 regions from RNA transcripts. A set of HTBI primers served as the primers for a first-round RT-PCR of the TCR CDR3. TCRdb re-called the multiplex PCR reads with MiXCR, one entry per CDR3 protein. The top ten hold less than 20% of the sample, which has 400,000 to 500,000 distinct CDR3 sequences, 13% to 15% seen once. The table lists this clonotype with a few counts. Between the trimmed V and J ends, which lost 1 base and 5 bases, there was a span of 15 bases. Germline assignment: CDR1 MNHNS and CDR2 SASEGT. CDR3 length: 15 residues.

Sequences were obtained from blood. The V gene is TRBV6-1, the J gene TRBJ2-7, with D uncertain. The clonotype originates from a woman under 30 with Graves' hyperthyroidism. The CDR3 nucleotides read TGTGCCAGCAGTGAAGACTTCGAACAGACGGACGAGCAGTACGTC. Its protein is CASSEDFEQTDEQYV.